Each of the 5 T cell receptor beta chains below was sequenced from the same sample in a study of monozygotic twins with inflammatory bowel disease. TCRdb reprocessed the 5' RACE reads; each CDR3 protein has one entry and no DNA is given. This table holds around 99,000 distinct CDR3 sequences. Sequenced sample: blood. These receptors all stem from a human donor with ulcerative colitis or Crohn's disease, or a healthy co-twin of an affected twin (not recorded which).

The chain uses TRBV7-2 and TRBJ2-3; TCRdb reports TRBD1, a call that lacks DNA to check it against. The germline gives CDR1 SGHTA, CDR2 FQGNSA. This CDR3 contains 14 residues. The CDR3 loop reads CASRRDRTTDTQYF.

The chain is built from TRBV3-1 and TRBJ2-5. The CDR3 totals 16 residues. The germline V gene encodes CDR1 LGHDT and CDR2 YNNKEL (reference sequence). CDR3 in amino acids: CASSQDPVGNSETQYF.

This chain joins TRBV12-3 or TRBV12-4 and TRBJ2-5; TCRdb picks TRBD1, but there is no DNA to check that call. This CDR3 spans 15 amino acids. CDR3 sequence reads: CASSLVAGDQETQYF.

The rearrangement joins TRBV6-5 to TRBJ1-2; with no DNA, the TCRdb D assignment of TRBD1 cannot be verified. The CDR3 has 16 residues. Germline V CDR1 and CDR2: MNHEY, SVGAGI. CDR3 in amino acids: CASSYRAGAQGLSYTF.

The V call is TRBV5-1, the J call TRBJ2-5; TCRdb indicates TRBD2, and absent DNA this call remains unverified. CDR3 length: 16 amino acids. CDR1 SGHRS and CDR2 YFSETQ come from the germline V gene. The CDR3 loop is CASSLLAGEGQETQYF.